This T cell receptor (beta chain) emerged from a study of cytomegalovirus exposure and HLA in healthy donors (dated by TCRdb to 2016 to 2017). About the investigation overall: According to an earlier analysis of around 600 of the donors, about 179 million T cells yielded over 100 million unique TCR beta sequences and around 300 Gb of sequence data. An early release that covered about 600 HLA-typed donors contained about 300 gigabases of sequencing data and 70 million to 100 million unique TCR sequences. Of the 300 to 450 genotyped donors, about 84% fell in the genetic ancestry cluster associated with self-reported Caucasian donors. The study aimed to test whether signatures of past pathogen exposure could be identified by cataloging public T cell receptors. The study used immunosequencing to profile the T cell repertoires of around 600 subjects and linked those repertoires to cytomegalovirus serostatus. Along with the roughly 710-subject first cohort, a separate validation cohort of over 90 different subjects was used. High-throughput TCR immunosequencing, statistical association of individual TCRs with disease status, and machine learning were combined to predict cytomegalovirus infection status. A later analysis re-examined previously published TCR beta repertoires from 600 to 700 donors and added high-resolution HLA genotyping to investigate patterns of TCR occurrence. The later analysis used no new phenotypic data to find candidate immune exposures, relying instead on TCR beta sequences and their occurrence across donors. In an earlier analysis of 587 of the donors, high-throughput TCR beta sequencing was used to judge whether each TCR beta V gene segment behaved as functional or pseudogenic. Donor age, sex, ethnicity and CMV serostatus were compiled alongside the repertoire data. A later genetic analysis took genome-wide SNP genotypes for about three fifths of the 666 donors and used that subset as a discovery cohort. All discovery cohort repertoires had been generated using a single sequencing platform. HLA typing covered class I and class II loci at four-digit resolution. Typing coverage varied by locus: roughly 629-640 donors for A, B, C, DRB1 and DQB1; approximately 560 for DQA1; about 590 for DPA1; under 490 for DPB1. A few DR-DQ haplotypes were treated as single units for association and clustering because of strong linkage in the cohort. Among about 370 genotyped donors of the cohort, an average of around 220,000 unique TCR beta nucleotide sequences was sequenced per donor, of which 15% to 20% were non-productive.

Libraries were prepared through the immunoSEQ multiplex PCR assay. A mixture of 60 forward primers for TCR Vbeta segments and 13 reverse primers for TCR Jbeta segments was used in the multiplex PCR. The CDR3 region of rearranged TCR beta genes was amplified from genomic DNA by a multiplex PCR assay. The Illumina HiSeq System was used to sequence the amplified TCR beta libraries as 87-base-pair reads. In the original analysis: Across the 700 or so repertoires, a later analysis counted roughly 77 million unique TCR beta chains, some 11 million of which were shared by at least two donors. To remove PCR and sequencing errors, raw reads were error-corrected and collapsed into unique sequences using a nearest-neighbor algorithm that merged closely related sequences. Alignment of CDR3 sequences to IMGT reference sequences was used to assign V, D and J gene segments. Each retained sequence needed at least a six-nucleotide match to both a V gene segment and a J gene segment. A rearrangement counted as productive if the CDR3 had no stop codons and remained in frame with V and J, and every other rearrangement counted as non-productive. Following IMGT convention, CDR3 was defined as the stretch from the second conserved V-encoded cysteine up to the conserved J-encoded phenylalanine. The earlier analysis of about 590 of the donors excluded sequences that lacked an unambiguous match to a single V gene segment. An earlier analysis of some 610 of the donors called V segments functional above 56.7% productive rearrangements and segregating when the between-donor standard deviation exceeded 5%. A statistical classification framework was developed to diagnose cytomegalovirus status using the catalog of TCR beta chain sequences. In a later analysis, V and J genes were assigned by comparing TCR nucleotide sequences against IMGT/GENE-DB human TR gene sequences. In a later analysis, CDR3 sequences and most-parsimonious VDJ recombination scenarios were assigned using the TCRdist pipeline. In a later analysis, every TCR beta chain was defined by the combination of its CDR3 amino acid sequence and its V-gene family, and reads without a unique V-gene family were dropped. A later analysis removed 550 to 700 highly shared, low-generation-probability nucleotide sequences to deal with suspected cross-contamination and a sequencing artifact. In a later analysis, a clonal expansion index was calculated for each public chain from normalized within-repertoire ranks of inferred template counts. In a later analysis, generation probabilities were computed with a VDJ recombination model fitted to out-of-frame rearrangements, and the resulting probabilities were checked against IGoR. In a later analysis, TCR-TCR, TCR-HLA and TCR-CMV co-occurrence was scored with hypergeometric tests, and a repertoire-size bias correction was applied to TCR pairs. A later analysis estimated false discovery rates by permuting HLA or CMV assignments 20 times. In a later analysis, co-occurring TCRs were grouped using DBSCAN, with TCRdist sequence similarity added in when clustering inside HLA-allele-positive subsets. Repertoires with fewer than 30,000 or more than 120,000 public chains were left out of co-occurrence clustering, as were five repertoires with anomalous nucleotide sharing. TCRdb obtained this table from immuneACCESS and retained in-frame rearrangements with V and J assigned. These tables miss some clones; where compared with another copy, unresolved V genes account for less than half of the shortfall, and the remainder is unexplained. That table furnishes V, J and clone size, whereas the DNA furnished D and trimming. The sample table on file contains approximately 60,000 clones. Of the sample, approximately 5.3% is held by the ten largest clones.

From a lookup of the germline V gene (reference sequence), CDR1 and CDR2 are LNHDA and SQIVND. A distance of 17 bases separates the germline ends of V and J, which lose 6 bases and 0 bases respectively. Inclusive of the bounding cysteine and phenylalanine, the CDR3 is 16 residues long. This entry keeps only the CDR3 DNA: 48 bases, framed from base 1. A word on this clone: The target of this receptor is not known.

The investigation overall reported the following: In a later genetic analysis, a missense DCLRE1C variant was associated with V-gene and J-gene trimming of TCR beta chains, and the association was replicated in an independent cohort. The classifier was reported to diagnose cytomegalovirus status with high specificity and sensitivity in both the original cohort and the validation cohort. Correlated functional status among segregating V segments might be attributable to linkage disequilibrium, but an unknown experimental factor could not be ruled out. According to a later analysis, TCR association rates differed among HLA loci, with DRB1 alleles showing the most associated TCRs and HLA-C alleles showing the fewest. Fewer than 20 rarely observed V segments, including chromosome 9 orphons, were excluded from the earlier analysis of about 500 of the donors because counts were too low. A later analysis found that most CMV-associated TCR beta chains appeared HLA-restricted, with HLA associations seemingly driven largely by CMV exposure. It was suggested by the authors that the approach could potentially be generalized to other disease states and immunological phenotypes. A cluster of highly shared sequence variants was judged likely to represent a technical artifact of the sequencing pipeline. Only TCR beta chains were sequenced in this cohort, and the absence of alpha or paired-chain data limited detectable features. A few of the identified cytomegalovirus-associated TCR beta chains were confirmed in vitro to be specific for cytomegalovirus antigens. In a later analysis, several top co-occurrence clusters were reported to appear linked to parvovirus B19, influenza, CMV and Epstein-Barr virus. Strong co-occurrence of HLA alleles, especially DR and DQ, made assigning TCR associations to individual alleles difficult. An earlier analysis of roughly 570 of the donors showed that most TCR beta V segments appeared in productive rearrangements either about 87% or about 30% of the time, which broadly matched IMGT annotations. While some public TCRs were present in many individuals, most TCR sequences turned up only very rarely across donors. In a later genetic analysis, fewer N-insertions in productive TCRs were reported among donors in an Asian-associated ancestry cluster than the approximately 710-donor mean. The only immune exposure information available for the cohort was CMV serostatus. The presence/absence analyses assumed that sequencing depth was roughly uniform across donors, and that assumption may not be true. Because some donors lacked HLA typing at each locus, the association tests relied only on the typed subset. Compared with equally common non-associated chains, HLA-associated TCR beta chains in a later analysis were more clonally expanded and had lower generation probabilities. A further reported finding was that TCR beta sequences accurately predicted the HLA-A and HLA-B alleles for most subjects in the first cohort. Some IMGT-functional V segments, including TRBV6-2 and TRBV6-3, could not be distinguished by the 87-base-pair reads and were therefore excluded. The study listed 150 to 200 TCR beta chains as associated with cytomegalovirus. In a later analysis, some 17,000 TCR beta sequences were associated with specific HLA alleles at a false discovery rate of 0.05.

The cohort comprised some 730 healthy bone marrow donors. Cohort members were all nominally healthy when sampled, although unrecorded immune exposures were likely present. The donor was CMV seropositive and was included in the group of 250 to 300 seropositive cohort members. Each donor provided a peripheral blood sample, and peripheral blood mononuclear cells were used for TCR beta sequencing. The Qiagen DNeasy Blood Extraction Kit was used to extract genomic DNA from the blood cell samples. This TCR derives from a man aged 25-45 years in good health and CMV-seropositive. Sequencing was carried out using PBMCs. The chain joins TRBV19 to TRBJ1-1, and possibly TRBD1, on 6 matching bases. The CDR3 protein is CASSDSGQFMNTEAFF. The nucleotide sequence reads TGTGCCAGTAGCGATTCTGGACAGTTTATGAACACTGAAGCTTTCTTT.